Listed here are 18 T cell receptor beta chains from one sample, sequenced in a study of blood T cell repertoires in COVID-19. The data were produced by immunoSEQ multiplex PCR, yet TCRdb's version contains in-frame clones alone and is incomplete. The sample carries 50,000 to 65,000 clones, approximately 90% recorded once. Material for sequencing was peripheral blood. Receptors originate from a man in his fifties or sixties with acute or convalescent COVID-19.

The chain recombines TRBV24-1 with TRBJ2-3; no firm D call. CDR1 and CDR2 from the germline V gene are KGHDR and SFDVKD. The CDR3 has 13 amino acids. Trimming removed 4 bases at V and 6 bases at J, with 10 bases between. The CDR3 bases are TGTGCCACCAGTGACCCGCAGGTCGATACGCAGTATTTT. Amino acids: CATSDPQVDTQYF.

This chain uses TRBV18 with TRBJ1-1; 8 bases line up with TRBD1. J lost 3 bases, V lost 3 bases, and 15 bases had no gene match. The CDR3 is 18 residues long. Germline assignment: CDR1 KGHSH and CDR2 LQKENI. CDR3 nucleotide sequence: TGTGCCAGCTCACCGCTCGAGGGGGGGACAGGATACGACACTGAAGCTTTCTTT. Its translation: CASSPLEGGTGYDTEAFF.

The chain combines TRBV5-5 with TRBJ2-3; D is unclear. The CDR3 is 16 residues long. CDR1 is SGHKS, CDR2 YYEKEE, per germline (reference sequence). The V gene lost 2 bases and the J gene lost 1 base, with 14 bases spanning the gap. The CDR3, as DNA: TGTGCCAGCAGCTTAATCACATCCTCTGGCACAGATACGCAGTATTTT. Translated, it gives CASSLITSSGTDTQYF.

The V call is TRBV18, the J call TRBJ1-1; 10 positions match TRBD1. The CDR3 covers 17 residues. Germline values: CDR1 KGHSH, CDR2 LQKENI. After removal of 2 bases from V and 4 bases from J, the junction contained 10 bases not matched to a gene. In nucleotides, the CDR3 is TGTGCCAGCTCACCAAGGAGACAGGGGGCATTAAGCACTGAAGCTTTCTTT. It is translated as CASSPRRQGALSTEAFF.

The chain recombines TRBV19 with TRBJ1-3; the D gene is possibly TRBD1 (5 bases). The ends were cut back, 7 bases at V and 2 bases at J, with 12 bases in the middle. Germline CDR1 and CDR2: LNHDA and SQIVND (reference sequence). This CDR3 is 14 amino acids long. In nucleotides, the CDR3 is TGTGCCAGTACCACGACAGCGACTGGAAACACCATATATTTT. This translates into CASTTTATGNTIYF.

The table lists this clone with a few counts. The chain has TRBV30 and TRBJ1-6; 10 bases are a match to TRBD1. The CDR3 length is 16 residues. The germline V gene has CDR1 GTSNPN and CDR2 SVGIG (reference sequence). The J segment lost 10 bases and the V segment lost 0 bases, leaving 9 bases of the junction unmatched. DNA for the CDR3: TGTGCCTGGAGTGTGTCATCGGGACAGGGGCGGTCACCCCTCCACTTT. Its translation is CAWSVSSGQGRSPLHF.

The V and J genes are TRBV7-2 and TRBJ2-3, with TRBD1 as a possible D gene (6 bases). Germline-derived CDR1 and CDR2 are SGHTA and FQGNSA. The length of the CDR3 is 14 residues. Trimming took off 1 base at V and 4 bases at J, with 9 bases between the two ends. The CDR3 spells CASSLGTGSDTQYF. The CDR3 DNA is TGTGCCAGCAGCTTAGGAACAGGGTCAGATACGCAGTATTTT.

CDR3 amino acids: CASSPNSGVQPQHF. The CDR3 DNA reads as TGTGCCAGCAGTCCAAACTCCGGGGTACAGCCCCAGCATTTT. The J gene is TRBJ1-5, the V gene TRBV6-6; D ambiguous. The germline V gene has CDR1 MNHNY and CDR2 SVGAGI (reference sequence). Trimming pared 5 bases from V and 7 bases from J, leaving 15 bases between. CDR3 length equals 14 residues.

V and J are TRBV6-2 or TRBV6-3 and TRBJ2-5; D is unresolved. Germline CDR1 is MNHEY and CDR2 is SVGEGT. The CDR3 is made up of 15 amino acids. The V end lost 0 bases, the J end lost 2 bases, and 10 bases lay between the germline ends. CDR3 in amino acids: CASSYSGGIQETQYF. For the CDR3, the DNA is TGTGCCAGCAGTTACTCAGGCGGAATACAAGAGACCCAGTACTTC.

V gene TRBV7-2 combines with J gene TRBJ2-3; 11 positions agree with TRBD2. The trim removed 2 bases at V and 4 bases at J, leaving 5 bases unmatched. Germline CDR1 SGHTA, CDR2 FQGNSA. This CDR3 comprises 16 residues. CDR3 sequence: CASSLISGGAADTQYF. The DNA of the CDR3 is TGTGCCAGCAGCTTAATTAGCGGGGGGGCAGCAGATACGCAGTATTTT.

The V gene is TRBV19, the J gene TRBJ1-3; 10 bases are shared with TRBD1. Germline-derived CDR1 and CDR2 are LNHDA and SQIVND (reference sequence). The CDR3 totals 15 residues. V lost 6 bases and J lost 3; bases outside the gene matches: 5. The CDR3 nucleotides read TGTGCCAGTAGCTGGGACAGGGGAAGTGGAAACACCATATATTTT. Amino acid sequence: CASSWDRGSGNTIYF.

The chain uses TRBV5-4 and TRBJ2-1; 9 nucleotides match TRBD2. Losses at the gene ends were 1 base for V and 14 bases for J; bases not matched to a gene: 4. The CDR3 sequence is 12 residues long. CDR1 and CDR2 (germline): SGHNT, YYREEE (reference sequence). CDR3 coding DNA: TGTGCCAGCAGCTTGACTAGCGGGTCCGAGTTCTTC. The encoded protein is CASSLTSGSEFF.

The rearrangement links TRBV12-3 or TRBV12-4 to TRBJ2-7; tentative D call: TRBD1 (5 bases). V lost 5 bases to trimming and J lost 0 bases, with 8 bases between them. CDR3 length: 13 residues. CDR3: CASSETDSYEQYF. The CDR3 DNA reads TGTGCCAGCAGTGAGACAGACTCCTACGAGCAGTACTTC.

The chain joins TRBV5-6 to TRBJ1-2, with TRBD1 identical over 7 bases. This CDR3 is 11 amino acids long. Germline V gene lookup returns CDR1 SGHDT and CDR2 YYEEEE. The J segment lost 14 bases and the V segment lost 3 bases, leaving 7 bases of the junction unmatched. The DNA of the CDR3 is TGTGCCAGCAGCTCTGGACAGGCCCAAACCTTC. Protein product: CASSSGQAQTF.

This chain joins TRBV24-1 and TRBJ1-2, with 8 bases fitting TRBD1. This CDR3 has 15 residues. V dropped 2 bases and J dropped 8; count of bases not matched to a gene: 9. Germline CDR1 reads KGHDR; CDR2 reads SFDVKD. The CDR3 DNA reads as TGTGCCACCAGTGATTCGCGCGCAGGGGGCTGGGGCTACACCTTC. Amino acid sequence: CATSDSRAGGWGYTF.

The V call is TRBV19, the J call TRBJ2-5, with a weak D call TRBD2 (6 bases). This CDR3 spans 16 amino acids. Looked up from germline, CDR1 is LNHDA and CDR2 is SQIVND (reference sequence). V was trimmed by 4 bases and J by 4 bases, leaving 19 bases between them. The CDR3 nucleotides read TGTGCCAGTAGTAAAGGAGGCACTCCCGGGGGAGAGACCCAGTACTTC. Translation: CASSKGGTPGGETQYF.

This chain joins TRBV19 and TRBJ2-4, with D perhaps matching TRBD1 (5 bases). Trimming took off 4 bases at V and 0 bases at J, with 19 bases between the two ends. Germline values: CDR1 LNHDA, CDR2 SQIVND (reference sequence). This CDR3 is 18 amino acids long. This CDR3 is CASSTPLRQIIAKNIQYF. The CDR3 DNA reads as TGTGCCAGTAGTACCCCCCTTAGACAGATAATAGCCAAAAACATTCAGTACTTC.

This rearrangement joins TRBV19 to TRBJ2-3; 7 bases agree with TRBD1. This CDR3 contains 14 residues. CDR1 is LNHDA and CDR2 is SQIVND in the germline V gene (reference sequence). The junction had 7 bases not matched to a gene; V was cut back by 10 bases and J by 0 bases. The CDR3 sequence: CATARQGSTDTQYF. Here the CDR3 DNA reads TGTGCCACCGCACGACAGGGTAGCACAGATACGCAGTATTTT.